The 30 T cell receptor beta chains in this list originate from one sample, sequenced in a study of T cell repertoires in cytomegalovirus infection. TCRdb fed the reads into MiXCR, producing one record per CDR3 protein. The table lists 300,000 to 400,000 distinct CDR3 sequences, 25% to 30% of them singletons. Antigen specificity for these receptors is unknown. The sequences come from cultured PBMCs, collected from culture after CMV antigen stimulation. All receptors derive from a human donor in good health (CMV status not recorded). Some clones in this sample may be carry-over from other donors' samples.

This sequence joins TRBV19 and TRBJ1-1, with 7 bases aligning to TRBD1. CDR1 LNHDA and CDR2 SQIVND come from the germline V gene (reference sequence). This CDR3 contains 17 residues. The ends lost 3 bases at V and 0 bases at J; junction bases unmatched: 10. The CDR3 sequence is CASSILGPQGVNTEAFF. CDR3 sequence (DNA): TGTGCCAGTAGTATTTTGGGGCCCCAGGGGGTGAACACTGAAGCTTTCTTT.

This clonotype was found a few times. The CDR3 reads CASSLGAGGDVLTF. CDR3 nucleotides: TGTGCCAGCAGCTTAGGGGCGGGGGGCGACGTCCTGACTTTC. This chain uses TRBV11-2 with TRBJ2-6; the match to TRBD2 covers 8 bases. The CDR3 consists of 14 residues. Germline V lookup: CDR1 SGHAT, CDR2 FQNNGV. The junction had 4 bases not matched to a gene; V was cut back by 1 base and J by 11 bases.

About this clonotype: The junction departs from the called germline gene at one end, perhaps through a read error. This sequence joins TRBV7-9 and TRBJ2-1, with TRBD1 as a possible D gene (6 bases). The CDR3 length is 15 residues. Germline V gives CDR1 SEHNR, CDR2 FQNEAQ (reference sequence). The CDR3: CASSLALGTLSSLIF. For the CDR3, the DNA is TGTGCCAGCAGCTTAGCGCTCGGGACACTATCATCGTTGATCTTC.

The sample holds a few counts of this clonotype. The rearrangement joins TRBV7-9 to TRBJ1-1; D unclear. The V end lost 5 bases, the J end lost 3 bases, and 10 bases lay between the germline ends. This CDR3 region has 13 residues. Looked up from germline, CDR1 is SEHNR and CDR2 is FQNEAQ (reference sequence). The CDR3 nucleotides read TGTGCCAGCAGCCCTCCCCAGGACACTGAAGCTTTCTTT. It encodes CASSPPQDTEAFF.

A few counts support this clonotype. The chain combines TRBV29-1 with TRBJ2-1; tentatively, D is TRBD1 (6 bases). The CDR3 consists of 13 residues. Per germline, CDR1 SQVTM and CDR2 ANQGSEA. V was clipped by 4 bases and J by 8 bases, with 15 bases between them. In nucleotides, the CDR3 is TGCAGCGTTGCGTACAGGGACGGCCATGAGCAGTTCTTC. This gives the protein CSVAYRDGHEQFF.

This clonotype was counted only a few times. The V call is TRBV2, the J call TRBJ2-1, with D perhaps TRBD1 (6 bases). The CDR3 has 15 residues. The V end lost 4 bases, the J end lost 4 bases, and 14 bases lay between the germline ends. From germline, CDR1 is SNHLY and CDR2 FYNNEI. In DNA, the CDR3 is TGTGCCAGCAGTGCCCACAGGGCAGGGTACAATGAGCAGTTCTTC. Protein: CASSAHRAGYNEQFF.

This clonotype was observed a handful of times. The V gene is TRBV4-2, the J gene TRBJ1-5; 9 bases fit TRBD1. With 2 bases clipped from V and 7 bases from J, the junction kept 9 bases outside the gene matches. CDR1 LGHNA and CDR2 YNFKEQ come from the germline V gene. The CDR3 spans 16 residues. The DNA for the CDR3 is TGTGCCAGCAGCCAACAAACCGGGACAGGGAGGCAGCCCCAGCATTTT. Amino acid sequence: CASSQQTGTGRQPQHF.

The rearrangement uses TRBV27 and TRBJ2-7; D is tentatively TRBD1 or TRBD2 (5 bases each). Trimming removed 2 bases at V and 5 bases at J, with 19 bases between. Germline V gives CDR1 MNHEY, CDR2 SMNVEV (reference sequence). The CDR3 runs to 16 residues. This CDR3 is CASSLTSLGRGDEQYF. The CDR3 DNA reads as TGTGCCAGCAGTTTAACCTCCCTAGGTCGGGGCGACGAGCAGTACTTC.

CDR3 bases: TGTGCCAGCAGCATTGGACAGGATGTTGTTTTCTTT. Its protein is CASSIGQDVVFF. The chain links TRBV5-6 to TRBJ1-1; 7 bases are shared with TRBD1. In germline, CDR1 is SGHDT, CDR2 YYEEEE. This CDR3 has 12 residues. The V segment lost 4 bases and the J segment 13 bases; nucleotides outside the gene matches: 10.

The rearrangement uses TRBV19 and TRBJ1-1; the D gene is possibly TRBD1 (5 bases). Trimming took off 2 bases at V and 3 bases at J, with 13 bases between the two ends. The CDR3 contains 15 residues. The germline gives CDR1 LNHDA, CDR2 SQIVND (reference sequence). This CDR3 is CASSIMQGGDTEAFF. The CDR3 DNA follows: TGTGCCAGTAGTATAATGCAGGGTGGGGACACTGAAGCTTTCTTT.

This clonotype was seen only a few times. V and J are TRBV12-5 and TRBJ1-1; D perhaps matches TRBD1 (5 bases). The CDR3 contains 14 residues. Germline lookup yields CDR1 LGHNT and CDR2 FRNRAP. V lost 4 bases and J lost 3, with 12 bases in between. CDR3 protein: CASGSRVRDTEAFF. The DNA for the CDR3 is TGTGCTAGTGGTTCCAGGGTGAGGGACACTGAAGCTTTCTTT.

The chain is built from TRBV6-1 and TRBJ1-2; no reliable D call. The CDR3 covers 15 residues. Germline values: CDR1 MNHNS, CDR2 SASEGT. V lost 1 base to trimming and J lost 7 bases, with 16 bases between them. CDR3 coding DNA: TGTGCCAGCAGTGAAGGGGCAGGTCCTCTAGGTGGCTACACCTTC. Translated: CASSEGAGPLGGYTF.

The chain couples TRBV6-1 to TRBJ2-5; 10 bases are shared with TRBD2. CDR3 length equals 15 residues. Germline V gene data show CDR1 as MNHNS and CDR2 as SASEGT. J gave up 5 bases and V 2 bases, and 5 bases lay outside the gene matches. The CDR3 is CASSERASGSETQYF. Here the CDR3 DNA reads TGTGCCAGCAGTGAAAGGGCTAGCGGGAGCGAGACCCAGTACTTC.

This clonotype was counted only a few times. The chain joins TRBV24-1 to TRBJ2-7; D is uncertain. V was shortened by 3 bases and J by 4 bases, with 9 bases between the two germline ends. CDR3 length: 13 amino acids. Germline CDR1 is KGHDR and CDR2 is SFDVKD. The CDR3 DNA reads TGTGCCACCAGTGATGCCCACAGATACGAGCAGTACTTC. It translates to CATSDAHRYEQYF.

This clonotype was detected many times. The chain carries TRBV6-1 and TRBJ1-5; TRBD1 matches at 7 bases. Unmatched junction bases numbered 13, after V lost 6 bases and J lost 5 bases. The germline V gene has CDR1 MNHNS and CDR2 SASEGT. The CDR3 loop spans 16 amino acids. CDR3 coding DNA: TGTGCCAGCAGGGAACGCATGGGCAGGGGGGATCAGCCCCAGCATTTT. Residues: CASRERMGRGDQPQHF.

The chain has TRBV2 and TRBJ2-2; no clear D. The CDR3 contains 14 residues. Trimming removed 4 bases at V and 2 bases at J, with 8 bases between. Germline CDR1 is SNHLY and CDR2 is FYNNEI. The chain's CDR3 is CASSAGFNTGELFF. The CDR3 DNA follows: TGTGCCAGCAGTGCCGGGTTTAACACCGGGGAGCTGTTTTTT.

The chain recombines TRBV7-3 with TRBJ2-3, with TRBD2 identical over 10 bases. There are 16 residues in the CDR3. With V trimmed by 4 bases and J by 1 base, 5 bases remained unmatched. Germline values: CDR1 SGHTA, CDR2 FQGTGA. CDR3 in amino acids: CASSYRTSGGTDTQYF. The CDR3 DNA is TGTGCCAGCAGCTACCGGACTAGCGGAGGCACAGATACGCAGTATTTT.

This clonotype was found a few times. The V call is TRBV7-9, the J call TRBJ1-2, with 8 bases lining up with TRBD1. Trimming removed 1 base from V and 5 bases from J; junction bases left unmatched: 6. CDR1 is SEHNR and CDR2 is FQNEAQ in the germline V gene (reference sequence). The CDR3 covers 15 residues. CDR3 loop: CASSLDAGGEYGYTF. In DNA, the CDR3 is TGTGCCAGCAGCTTAGATGCAGGGGGCGAGTATGGCTACACCTTC. Looking up the rest from reference TRBV7-9 and TRBJ1-2 gives the full variable domain: DTGVSQNPRHKITKRGQNVTFRCDPISEHNRLYWYRQTLGQGPEFLTYFQNEAQLEKSRLLSDRFSAERPKGSFSTLEIQRTEQGDSAMYLCASSLDAGGEYGYTFGSGTRLTVV.

This clonotype was seen only a few times. The rearrangement uses TRBV9 and TRBJ1-2; possible D gene TRBD1, 6 bases. This CDR3 spans 17 amino acids. V was cut by 1 base and J by 3 bases, with 19 bases left in between. The germline V gene has CDR1 SGDLS and CDR2 YYNGEE. The CDR3 DNA reads as TGTGCCAGCAGCGTAACCCCTCAAGGACAGATAGACTATGGCTACACCTTC. This gives the protein CASSVTPQGQIDYGYTF.

Comment on this clonotype: The germline gene is not matched at one end of the junction; a read error may be the cause. This chain uses TRBV5-1 with TRBJ1-2; no reliable D call. This CDR3 has 13 residues. The V gene's germline CDR1 is SGHRS and CDR2 YFSETQ. CDR3 nucleotides: TGCGCCAGGAGCTTGGCACGTAGGGCTGGCTACACCTTC. Translation: CARSLARRAGYTF.

The chain uses TRBV19 and TRBJ2-5; TRBD1 matches 8 bases. The germline CDR1 and CDR2 sequences are LNHDA and SQIVND (reference sequence). This CDR3 is 15 amino acids long. V was pared by 6 bases and J by 5 bases, with 11 bases of the junction left unmatched. Written as DNA, the CDR3 is TGTGCCAGTAGCTACTCTCCCAGGGGGCCGGAGACCCAGTACTTC. This sequence encodes CASSYSPRGPETQYF.

This clonotype was counted between two and nine times. The V gene is TRBV10-3, the J gene TRBJ1-2; D is possibly TRBD1 (6 bases). Between the trimmed V and J ends, which lost 6 bases and 3 bases, there was a span of 11 bases. The CDR3 extends over 13 amino acids. In germline, CDR1 is ENHRY, CDR2 SYGVKD. Written as DNA, the CDR3 is TGTGCCATCAGGGACGGGACATACTATGGCTACACCTTC. Translating it yields CAIRDGTYYGYTF.

The chain employs TRBV3-1 and TRBJ1-5; D is possibly TRBD1 (6 bases). V was shortened by 1 base and J by 4 bases, with 11 bases between the two germline ends. This CDR3 contains 15 residues. Per the germline V gene, CDR1 is LGHDT and CDR2 is YNNKEL (reference sequence). The CDR3 bases are TGTGCCAGCAGCCAAGGGACAGACCCTAATCAGCCCCAGCATTTT. Translating it yields CASSQGTDPNQPQHF.

The table lists this clonotype with many counts. The V and J genes are TRBV7-2 and TRBJ1-5; TRBD1 is a possible D gene (6 bases). Germline assignment: CDR1 SGHTA and CDR2 FQGNSA. Trimming took 4 bases from V and 2 from J, leaving 12 bases between them. The CDR3 contains 15 residues. The CDR3 spells CASSSLRQGNQPQHF. The CDR3 DNA sequence: TGTGCCAGCAGCTCCCTCAGACAGGGCAATCAGCCCCAGCATTTT. Looking up the rest from reference TRBV7-2 and TRBJ1-5 gives the full variable domain: GAGVSQSPSNKVTEKGKDVELRCDPISGHTALYWYRQSLGQGLEFLIYFQGNSAPDKSGLPSDRFSAERTGGSVSTLTIQRTQQEDSAVYLCASSSLRQGNQPQHFGDGTRLSIL.

At least ten counts were recorded for this clonotype. The chain carries TRBV7-9 and TRBJ1-4, with D hard to call. This CDR3 comprises 14 residues. Germline lookup yields CDR1 SEHNR and CDR2 FQNEAQ (reference sequence). Trimming took off 6 bases at V and 8 bases at J, with 16 bases between the two ends. CDR3 region: CASSHPAISEKLFF. CDR3 bases: TGTGCCAGCAGTCACCCGGCCATAAGCGAAAAACTGTTTTTT.

This clonotype was counted only a few times. The chain carries TRBV6-1 and TRBJ2-7; a weak D match, TRBD2 (6 bases). This CDR3 comprises 14 residues. V was clipped by 1 base and J by 5 bases, with 12 bases between them. Per germline, CDR1 MNHNS and CDR2 SASEGT. CDR3 amino acids: CASSEGLVMNEQYF. The CDR3 region has the DNA TGTGCCAGCAGTGAAGGACTAGTTATGAACGAGCAGTACTTC.

This clonotype was recorded a few times. This rearrangement joins TRBV7-3 to TRBJ2-2; the D is unclear. CDR3 length: 12 residues. V lost 3 bases and J 5 bases, leaving 4 bases between the germline ends. Germline V lookup: CDR1 SGHTA, CDR2 FQGTGA. The CDR3 here is CASSFRTGELFF. The CDR3 DNA is TGTGCCAGCAGCTTCAGGACCGGGGAGCTGTTTTTT.

CDR3 coding DNA: TGCAGTGCTAGAGGAATCCTAGCGGCCTACAATGAGCAGTTCTTC. Translating gives CSARGILAAYNEQFF. The chain carries TRBV20-1 and TRBJ2-1; 7 bases align to TRBD2. Germline CDR1 reads DFQATT; CDR2 reads SNEGSKA (reference sequence). V gave up 1 base and J gave up 2 bases; unmatched junction bases: 5. The CDR3 has 15 residues.

The chain has TRBV20-1 and TRBJ2-3; 14 bases are shared with TRBD2. The germline V gene encodes CDR1 DFQATT and CDR2 SNEGSKA (reference sequence). This CDR3 has 14 amino acids. The CDR3 DNA reads as TGCGGGACTAGCGGGGGATCTGCGGCAGATACGCAGTATTTT. As protein: CGTSGGSAADTQYF.

There are a few counts of this clonotype. The rearrangement links TRBV7-2 to TRBJ2-7, with 8 bases lining up with TRBD2. V was clipped by 5 bases and J by 3 bases; unmatched bases: 3. The CDR3 is 13 amino acids. CDR1 is SGHTA, CDR2 FQGNSA, per germline. For the CDR3, the DNA is TGTGCCAGCAGCGCTAGCGGGCACTACGAGCAGTACTTC. Residues: CASSASGHYEQYF.